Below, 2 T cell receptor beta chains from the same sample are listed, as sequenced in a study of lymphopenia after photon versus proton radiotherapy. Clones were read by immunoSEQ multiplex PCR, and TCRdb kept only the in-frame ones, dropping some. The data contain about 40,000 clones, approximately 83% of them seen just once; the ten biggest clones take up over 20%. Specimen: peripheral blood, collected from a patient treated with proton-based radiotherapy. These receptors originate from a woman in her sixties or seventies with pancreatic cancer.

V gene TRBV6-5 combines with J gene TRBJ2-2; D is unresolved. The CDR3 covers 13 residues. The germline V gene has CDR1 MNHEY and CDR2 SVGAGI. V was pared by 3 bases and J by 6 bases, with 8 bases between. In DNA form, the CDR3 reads TGTGCCAGCAGTTATGGAGTATCCGGGGAGCTGTTTTTT. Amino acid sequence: CASSYGVSGELFF.

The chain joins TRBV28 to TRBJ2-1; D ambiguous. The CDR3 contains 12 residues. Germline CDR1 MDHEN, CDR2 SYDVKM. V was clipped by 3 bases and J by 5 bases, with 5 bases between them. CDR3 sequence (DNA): TGTGCCAGCAGTTTCCTGGACAATGAGCAGTTCTTC. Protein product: CASSFLDNEQFF. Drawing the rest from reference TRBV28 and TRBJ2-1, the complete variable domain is DVKVTQSSRYLVKRTGEKVFLECVQDMDHENMFWYRQDPGLGLRLIYFSYDVKMKEKGDIPEGYSVSREKKERFSLILESASTNQTSMYLCASSFLDNEQFFGPGTRLTVL.